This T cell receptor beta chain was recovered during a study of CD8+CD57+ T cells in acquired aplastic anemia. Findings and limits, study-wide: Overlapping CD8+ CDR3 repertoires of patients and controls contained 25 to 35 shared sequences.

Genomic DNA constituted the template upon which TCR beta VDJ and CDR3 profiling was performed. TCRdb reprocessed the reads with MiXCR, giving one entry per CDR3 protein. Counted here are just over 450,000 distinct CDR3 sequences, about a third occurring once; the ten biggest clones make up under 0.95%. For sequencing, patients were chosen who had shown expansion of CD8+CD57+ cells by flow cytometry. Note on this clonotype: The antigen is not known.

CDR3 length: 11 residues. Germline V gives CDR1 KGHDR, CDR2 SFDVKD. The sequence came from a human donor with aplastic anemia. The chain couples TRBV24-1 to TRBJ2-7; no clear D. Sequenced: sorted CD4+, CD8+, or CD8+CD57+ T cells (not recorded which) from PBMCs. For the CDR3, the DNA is TGTGAAACCACTTTTCGGCACGAGCAGTACTTC. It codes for CETTFRHEQYF.